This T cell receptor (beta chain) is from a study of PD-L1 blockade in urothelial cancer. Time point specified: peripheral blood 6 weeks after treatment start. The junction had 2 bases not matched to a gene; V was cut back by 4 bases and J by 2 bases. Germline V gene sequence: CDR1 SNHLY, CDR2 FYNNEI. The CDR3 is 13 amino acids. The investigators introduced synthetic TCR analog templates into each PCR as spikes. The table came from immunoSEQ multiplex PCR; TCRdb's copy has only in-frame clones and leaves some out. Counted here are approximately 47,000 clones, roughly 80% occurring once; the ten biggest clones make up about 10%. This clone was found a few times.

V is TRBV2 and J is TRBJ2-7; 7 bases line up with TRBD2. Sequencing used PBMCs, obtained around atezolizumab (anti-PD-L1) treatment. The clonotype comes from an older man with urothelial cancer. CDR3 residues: CASSVGTTYEQYF. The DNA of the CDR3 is TGTGCCAGCAGTGTCGGGACTACCTACGAGCAGTACTTC.